The rows below give T cell receptor beta chains drawn from one sample of a study of blood T cell repertoires in COVID-19. Sequencing was performed with immunoSEQ multiplex PCR; in TCRdb, only in-frame clones are kept and a portion is missing. The data hold approximately 140,000 clones, with around 82% observed a single time. Sequencing was done on a sample of PBMCs or T cells enriched from blood (not recorded which). The receptors stem from a man aged 50 to 59 in a cohort exposed to, infected with or recovered from COVID-19 (not recorded which). Both conserved end residues are part of each CDR3. D genes are given only for firm matches.

>TRBJ1-4|.|TRBV28
CASSLSSGVTAKLFF
>TRBJ1-5|.|TRBV4-1
CASSQGVPGIQPQHF
>TRBJ1-2|.|TRBV28
CASSLLSGYTF
>TRBJ1-5|TRBD1|TRBV9
CASSPGQGNQPQHF
>TRBJ2-6|TRBD2|TRBV10-3
CAISEFPLAAGANVLTF
>TRBJ2-7|.|TRBV25-1
CASRDSWEQYF
>TRBJ2-1|TRBD2|TRBV24-1
CATSGPLAGGPNEQFF
>TRBJ1-2|.|TRBV19
CASSGQGGNYGYTF
>TRBJ2-7|TRBD1|TRBV3-1/TRBV3-2
CASSLPGQGPYEQYF
>TRBJ2-7|.|TRBV29-1
CSATAGEQYF
>TRBJ1-4|.|TRBV18
CASSPSGGREKLFF
>TRBJ1-2|.|TRBV6-6
CASSPRTEIPNYGYTF
>TRBJ1-4|.|TRBV28
CASISSGDEKLFF
>TRBJ2-5|TRBD1|TRBV20-1
CSADRGETQYF
>TRBJ1-2|TRBD1|TRBV15
CATSRDRRGQGVYGYTF
>TRBJ1-2|TRBD1|TRBV30
CAWSPPTGGRENGYTF
>TRBJ2-3|.|TRBV7-2
CASSLGGETEYF
>TRBJ2-1|TRBD2|TRBV6-6
CASSSLAGGSGEQFF
>TRBJ1-1|.|TRBV7-8
CASSADLGRTEAFF
>TRBJ1-2|.|TRBV28
CASSPGGADYGYTF
>TRBJ1-1|.|TRBV27
CASSFSWNTEAFF
>TRBJ2-7|.|TRBV19
CASRGSNSYEQYF
>TRBJ2-3|.|TRBV9
CASSPSVGTDTQYF
>TRBJ2-7|.|TRBV6-1
CASSESFSGYEQYF
>TRBJ1-6|TRBD1|TRBV3-1/TRBV3-2
CASGQANSPLHF
>TRBJ2-7|.|TRBV2
CASSGSYQPTGQYF
>TRBJ1-1|TRBD1|TRBV5-1
CASSSNRGMNTEAFF
>TRBJ2-7|TRBD2|TRBV5-5
CASSLGAGGGNYEQYF
>TRBJ2-7|TRBD2|TRBV11-2
CASTPGGGAYEQYF
>TRBJ2-7|TRBD1|TRBV11-2
CASSLTGANSYEQYF
>TRBJ1-1|TRBD1|TRBV5-6
CASSPRRWGTESLNTEAFF
>TRBJ2-3|TRBD1|TRBV4-3
CASSQYTGVRTDTQYF
>TRBJ2-3|.|TRBV20-1
CSATFTDTQYF
>TRBJ1-2|TRBD1|TRBV18
CASSPDRTGRPYGYTF
>TRBJ2-5|.|TRBV2
CASSDGTINGGTQYF
>TRBJ2-3|TRBD1|TRBV2
CASSEDRGRTDTQYF
>TRBJ2-2|.|TRBV7-2
CASRTPPLYGGFGTGELFF
>TRBJ2-7|.|TRBV10-2
CATGISYEQYF
>TRBJ2-5|.|TRBV6-2/TRBV6-3
CASSSFAMTLETQYF
>TRBJ1-1|TRBD1|TRBV5-6
CASSLKQGALQAFF
>TRBJ2-7|.|TRBV14
CASSQGLLKQYF
>TRBJ2-3|.|TRBV30
CAWSEGAVTDTQYF
>TRBJ1-1|.|TRBV6-5
CASSYSIFAGDAFF
>TRBJ2-3|TRBD2|TRBV7-3
CASSLLAGPTDTQYF
>TRBJ1-2|.|TRBV4-1
CASSQASTGTGAGDYGYTF